What follows describes a single T cell receptor beta chain. This record comes from a study of blood T cell repertoires in COVID-19. As for the study in general: Acute and convalescent COVID-19 samples came from the United States, Italy and Spain.

CDR3 length equals 13 residues. V lost 2 bases and J lost 5, with 9 bases in between. Germline V gives CDR1 KGHSH, CDR2 LQKENI. Here immunoSEQ multiplex PCR was the method, and the copy in TCRdb shows in-frame clones only, minus some. The sample records 100,000 to 120,000 clones, 85% being singletons. The sequencing sample was made of peripheral blood. The chain couples TRBV18 to TRBJ2-5, with D unclear. The sequence was collected from a man aged 50 to 59 with acute or convalescent COVID-19. In nucleotides, the CDR3 is TGTGCCAGCTCACCATCTAGGCTGGAGACCCAGTACTTC. Protein sequence: CASSPSRLETQYF.